What follows are 21 T cell receptor beta chains derived from one specimen sequenced in a study of early T cells in non-severe SARS-CoV-2 infection. MiXCR, applied by TCRdb to the 5' RACE reads, yields one record per CDR3 protein. Of approximately 35,000 distinct CDR3 sequences listed, approximately 6% are singletons. Sequencing was performed on whole blood. These receptors came from an adult who was a healthcare worker with PCR-confirmed SARS-CoV-2 infection or an uninfected control (not recorded which).

This clonotype was counted ten times or more. V gene TRBV6-1 combines with J gene TRBJ2-7; D is perhaps TRBD2 (5 bases). CDR1 and CDR2 (germline): MNHNS, SASEGT. The V end lost 7 bases, the J end lost 5 bases, and 21 bases lay between the germline ends. CDR3 length: 15 amino acids. The CDR3 sequence is CASTGSQEDWDEQYV. In nucleotides, the CDR3 is TGTGCCAGCACCGGAAGCCAGGAGGACTGGGACGAGCAGTACGTC.

This clonotype was found many times. The chain uses TRBV6-2 or TRBV6-3 and TRBJ2-4; weak D call: TRBD2 (6 bases). Germline CDR1 is MNHEY and CDR2 is SVGEGT. The V and J ends lost 6 bases and 1 base respectively, with 19 bases between them. The CDR3 sequence is 17 residues long. The CDR3 loop reads CASRSHRGNWAKNIQYF. CDR3 bases: TGTGCCAGCAGATCTCACCGGGGGAATTGGGCCAAAAACATTCAGTACTTC.

This clonotype was seen at least ten times. The chain uses TRBV20-1 and TRBJ2-2; 9 nucleotides align to TRBD1. CDR1 and CDR2 (germline): DFQATT, SNEGSKA (reference sequence). V shed 7 bases and J 6 bases; nucleotides not matched to a gene: 9. The CDR3 totals 14 residues. The CDR3 loop reads CSGLGQGSAGELFF. The CDR3 DNA sequence: TGCAGTGGCCTGGGACAGGGTAGCGCCGGGGAGCTGTTTTTT.

This clonotype was found many times. The chain recombines TRBV2 with TRBJ2-7; D gene uncertain. Germline loops: CDR1 SNHLY, CDR2 FYNNEI. The CDR3 covers 14 residues. Trimming shortened V by 8 bases and J by 3 bases, and 17 bases separated the two germline ends. Here the CDR3 DNA reads TGTGCCAGCCTCCGCAACCTAAGAATCTACGAGCAGTACGTC. Encoded protein: CASLRNLRIYEQYV.

This clonotype appeared many times. J is TRBJ2-2 and V is TRBV14; tentative D call: TRBD1 (5 bases). The germline V and J ends were trimmed by 9 bases and 2 bases, with 10 bases remaining between them. Germline CDR1 reads SGHDN; CDR2 reads FVKESK. The CDR3 length is 13 residues. The CDR3 here is CARITGNTGELFF. CDR3 bases: TGTGCCAGGATTACAGGCAACACCGGGGAGCTGTTTTTT.

A note on this clonotype: Given a much more abundant clone one base away, this may be a read error. The chain combines TRBV10-3 with TRBJ1-3, with D possibly matching TRBD1 (6 bases). The germline CDR1 and CDR2 sequences are ENHRY and SYGVKD. This CDR3 is 13 amino acids long. In DNA, the CDR3 is TGTGCCATACGGACAGAGGCTGGATACACCATATATTTT. Translating it yields CAIRTEAGYTIYF.

This clonotype has at least ten counts. The chain carries TRBV20-1 and TRBJ1-6; TRBD1 matches 9 bases. The CDR3 loop spans 15 amino acids. The germline V gene encodes CDR1 DFQATT and CDR2 SNEGSKA (reference sequence). V lost 4 bases to trimming and J lost 4 bases; unmatched junction nucleotides: 5. DNA of the CDR3: TGCAGTGCTACTCCGGGACAGGGATATAATTCACCCCTCCACTTT. Residues: CSATPGQGYNSPLHF.

About this clonotype: This sequence may be a read error, since a much larger clone differs from it by one base. The V and J genes are TRBV4-1 and TRBJ2-1; D is undetermined. This CDR3 is 13 amino acids long. The germline gives CDR1 MGHRA, CDR2 YSYEKL. For the CDR3, the DNA is TGCGCCAGCAGCCAAGGAGGTACGAATGAGCAGCTCTTC. As protein: CASSQGGTNEQLF.

In its sample, this clonotype was seen many times. The J gene is TRBJ2-1, the V gene TRBV7-3; TRBD2 aligns across 9 bases. This CDR3 contains 14 residues. V was pared by 2 bases and J by 7 bases, with 3 bases of the junction left unmatched. CDR1 SGHTA and CDR2 FQGTGA come from the germline V gene. CDR3 coding DNA: TGTGCCAGCAGCTTAGGCGGGAGGGTAAATGAGCAGTTCTTC. Its translation is CASSLGGRVNEQFF.

The chain links TRBV15 to TRBJ2-1, with D perhaps TRBD1 (6 bases). The ends were cut back, 5 bases at V and 7 bases at J, with 18 bases in the middle. CDR1 and CDR2 (germline): LNHNV, YYDKDF (reference sequence). This CDR3 spans 15 amino acids. CDR3 coding DNA: TGTGCCACCAGCGACCGGGACACCTATGGGAATGAGCAGTTCTTC. It yields the protein CATSDRDTYGNEQFF.

This clonotype was detected only a few times. Written as DNA, the CDR3 is TGTGCCAGCAGTCTCAGCTCCTACGAGCAGTACTTC. Protein: CASSLSSYEQYF. The rearrangement joins TRBV28 to TRBJ2-7; unclear D gene. The germline CDR1 and CDR2 sequences are MDHEN and SYDVKM. This CDR3 spans 12 amino acids. Deletions cut 5 bases from V and 0 bases from J, with 5 bases between.

This clonotype was counted many times. This chain uses TRBV28 with TRBJ2-7, with 11 bases identical to TRBD2. The CDR3 covers 17 residues. Germline loops: CDR1 MDHEN, CDR2 SYDVKM. V lost 5 bases, J lost 2 bases, and 11 bases stayed unmatched. The CDR3 DNA reads TGTGCCAGCAGTGCCCCGACTAGCGGGGCAACCCCCTACGAGCAGTACTTC. This sequence encodes CASSAPTSGATPYEQYF.

There are many counts of this clonotype. V and J are TRBV4-1 and TRBJ2-4, with D perhaps matching TRBD1 (6 bases). Trimming took off 0 bases at V and 15 bases at J, with 15 bases between the two ends. Per germline, CDR1 MGHRA and CDR2 YSYEKL. The CDR3 covers 13 residues. CDR3 sequence: CASSQDRQGPGYF. The CDR3 nucleotides are TGCGCCAGCAGCCAAGATCGTCAGGGGCCGGGGTACTTC.

The J gene is TRBJ1-6, the V gene TRBV4-1; possible D gene TRBD1, 5 bases. This CDR3 contains 17 residues. Germline lookup yields CDR1 MGHRA and CDR2 YSYEKL. V lost 0 bases and J lost 7, with 16 bases in between. The CDR3: CASSQDTAGTWNSPLHF. For the CDR3, the DNA is TGCGCCAGCAGCCAAGATACTGCCGGGACTTGGAATTCACCCCTCCACTTT.

This clonotype was seen repeatedly, ten times or more. The chain couples TRBV19 to TRBJ1-2; TRBD1 is a possible D gene (5 bases). Germline-derived CDR1 and CDR2 are LNHDA and SQIVND (reference sequence). The CDR3 has 11 amino acids. V was clipped by 8 bases and J by 6 bases, with 10 bases between them. This CDR3 reads CASAIRDGYTF. Here the CDR3 DNA reads TGTGCCAGTGCGATCAGGGATGGCTACACCTTC.

This clonotype has just a few counts. The CDR3 DNA follows: TGTGCCAGCAATAACCTTTGGAACACTGAAGCTTTCTTT. Its protein product is CASNNLWNTEAFF. This chain joins TRBV25-1 and TRBJ1-1; no clear D gene. The V gene's germline CDR1 is MGHDK and CDR2 SYGVNS. The CDR3 loop spans 13 amino acids. Trimming cost V 7 bases and J 1 base, with 10 bases left between them.

Many counts were recorded for this clonotype. The V gene is TRBV12-3 or TRBV12-4, the J gene TRBJ2-1; D unresolved. Trimming pared 1 base from V and 8 bases from J, leaving 12 bases between. This CDR3 comprises 14 residues. CDR3: CASSLGVARDEQFF. The CDR3 DNA follows: TGTGCCAGCAGTTTAGGTGTAGCTAGGGATGAGCAGTTCTTC.

This clonotype was observed many times. This chain joins TRBV28 and TRBJ1-1; no firm D call. V was clipped by 2 bases and J by 5 bases, with 18 bases between them. The CDR3 totals 16 residues. Germline V CDR1 and CDR2: MDHEN, SYDVKM. The CDR3 coding sequence is TGTGCCAGCAGTTTAGTGACTTTGAGACGGCCGACTGAAGCTTTCTTT. Its protein product is CASSLVTLRRPTEAFF. Using reference TRBV28 and TRBJ1-1 for the parts outside the CDR3, the full variable domain is DVKVTQSSRYLVKRTGEKVFLECVQDMDHENMFWYRQDPGLGLRLIYFSYDVKMKEKGDIPEGYSVSREKKERFSLILESASTNQTSMYLCASSLVTLRRPTEAFFGQGTRLTVV.

This clonotype was seen ten or more times. The V gene is TRBV7-8, the J gene TRBJ1-5; 9 bases fit TRBD1. Losses at the gene ends were 5 bases for V and 9 bases for J; bases not matched to a gene: 11. This CDR3 contains 15 residues. In germline, CDR1 is SGHVS, CDR2 FQNEAQ. The CDR3 DNA follows: TGTGCCAGCAGCGGGACAGGGCGAGGCCTCTCGCCCCAGCATTTT. It codes for CASSGTGRGLSPQHF.

This sequence joins TRBV3-1 and TRBJ1-2, with D tentatively TRBD1 (5 bases). The CDR3 is made up of 15 amino acids. Germline-derived CDR1 and CDR2 are LGHDT and YNNKEL (reference sequence). V dropped 1 base and J dropped 4 bases, with 13 bases sitting between them. The CDR3 coding sequence is TGTGCCAGCAGCCAAGGGGCAAGGGGCAGCTATGGCTACACCTTC. Translating gives CASSQGARGSYGYTF. The variable domain in full, with the rest retrieved from reference TRBV3-1 and TRBJ1-2, is DTAVSQTPKYLVTQMGNDKSIKCEQNLGHDTMYWYKQDSKKFLKIMFSYNNKELIINETVPNRFSPKSPDKAHLNLHINSLELGDSAVYFCASSQGARGSYGYTFGSGTRLTVV.

This clonotype came up many times. The rearrangement links TRBV7-9 to TRBJ2-7; TRBD2 aligns across 9 bases. CDR1 is SEHNR, CDR2 FQNEAQ, per germline (reference sequence). Trimming removed 1 base from V and 0 bases from J; junction bases left unmatched: 4. This CDR3 comprises 16 residues. The DNA of the CDR3 is TGTGCCAGCAGCTTAGTTGGAGCGGGAGGCTCCTACGAGCAGTACGTC. This codes for CASSLVGAGGSYEQYV.